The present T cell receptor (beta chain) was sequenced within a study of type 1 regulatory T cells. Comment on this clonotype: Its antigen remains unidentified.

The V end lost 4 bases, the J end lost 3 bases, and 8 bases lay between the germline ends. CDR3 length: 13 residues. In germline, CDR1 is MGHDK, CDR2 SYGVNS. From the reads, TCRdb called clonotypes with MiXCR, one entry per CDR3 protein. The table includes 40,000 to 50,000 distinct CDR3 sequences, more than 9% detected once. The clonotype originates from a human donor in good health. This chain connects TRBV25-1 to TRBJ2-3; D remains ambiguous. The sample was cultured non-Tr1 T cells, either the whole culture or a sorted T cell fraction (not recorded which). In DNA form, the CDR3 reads TGTGCCAGCAGTGGGCCGGAAACAGATACGCAGTATTTT. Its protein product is CASSGPETDTQYF. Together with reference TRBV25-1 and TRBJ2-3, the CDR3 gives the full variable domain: EADIYQTPRYLVIGTGKKITLECSQTMGHDKMYWYQQDPGMELHLIHYSYGVNSTEKGDLSSESTVSRIRTEHFPLTLESARPSHTSQYLCASSGPETDTQYFGPGTRLTVL.